This T cell receptor (beta chain) came from a study of OX40 agonist ivuxolimab in advanced cancers. For the study at large: At 0.01 to 10 mg/kg, ivuxolimab was administered intravenously to patients every 2 weeks. Patients were roughly 83% male with ages roughly 23 to 90, mean around 61. Previous treatment with anti-PD-1, anti-PD-L1 or anti-CTLA-4 therapy was allowed; less than 45% had received some.

Blood was sampled at baseline, cycle 4 day 1, and cycle 7 day 1. This table comes from immunoSEQ multiplex PCR, and its TCRdb copy is limited to in-frame clones, with some not included. Of some 95,000 clones listed, roughly 85% are singletons. Per germline, CDR1 MNHEY and CDR2 SMNVEV (reference sequence). There are 13 residues in the CDR3. Trimming shortened V by 2 bases and J by 6 bases, and 9 bases separated the two germline ends. This receptor was taken from an adult with an advanced solid tumor such as melanoma, head and neck, liver or kidney cancer. Specimen: CD4+ or CD8+ T cells sorted from blood, collected in a trial of the OX40 agonist ivuxolimab. The genes are TRBV27 and TRBJ2-3, with D uncertain. Here the CDR3 reads CASSLGVADTQYF. The CDR3 DNA reads TGTGCCAGCAGTTTAGGGGTCGCGGATACGCAGTATTTT.